This TCR beta chain was captured in a study of CD8 T cells in Susac syndrome. With random hexamers, reverse transcription was performed on about 0.45 to 1 ug of RNA. An immunoSEQ multiplex PCR amplified TCR beta CDR3 over 54 Vbeta and 13 Jbeta. In TCRdb, the immunoSEQ multiplex PCR reads were re-called with MiXCR into one record per CDR3 protein. Found here are roughly 200,000 distinct CDR3 sequences, about 95% of them singletons; the top ten hold approximately 0.075%. CD8+ and CD4+ T cells from blood underwent TCR beta sequencing, which was carried out in a high-throughput format. Negative isolation yielded CD8+ and CD4+ T cells; FACS enriched TEMRA cells. The CDR3 length is 14 residues. The J segment lost 4 bases and the V segment lost 5 bases, leaving 8 bases of the junction unmatched. Germline V gene sequence: CDR1 SQVTM, CDR2 ANQGSEA.

Source material: CD4+ T cells from PBMCs. The TCR comes from a human donor with multiple sclerosis. The chain carries TRBV29-1 and TRBJ2-7; TRBD1 matches at 10 bases. The CDR3 spells CSVWTGGFGYEQYF. Here the CDR3 DNA reads TGCAGCGTTTGGACAGGGGGGTTTGGTTACGAGCAGTACTTC.